These 16 T cell receptor beta chains were all obtained from the same sample, sequenced in a study of graft-versus-host responses after intestinal transplantation (TCRdb year 2021). This specimen's time point label, per the study, means: cells obtained before transplantation from donor or recipient. The library was prepared using the immunoSEQ multiplex PCR assay. The table comes from immuneACCESS by way of TCRdb, which keeps in-frame sequences with V and J called. Part of the clones is missing from these tables; in studies checked, under half for an unresolved V gene and the rest for unknown reasons. Counted in this sample were around 130,000 clones; just over 90% of them appeared once. The leading ten clones occupy over 0.15% of the sample. These receptors have no known antigen. The source material was unstimulated CD4+ T cells sorted from spleen or lymph node cells, sampled before intestinal transplant. The receptor source for this set is a human donor who received an intestinal transplant.

V and J are TRBV2 and TRBJ2-7; possible D gene TRBD2, 5 bases. Per germline, CDR1 SNHLY and CDR2 FYNNEI. Trimming shortened V by 4 bases and J by 3 bases, and 13 bases separated the two germline ends. CDR3 length: 14 amino acids. The CDR3 sequence: CASSVEQSGYEQYF. In nucleotides, the CDR3 is TGTGCCAGCAGTGTTGAGCAGAGCGGCTACGAGCAGTACTTC.

The chain is built from TRBV2 and TRBJ1-1; no firm D call. The V end lost 8 bases, the J end lost 6 bases, and 10 bases lay between the germline ends. This CDR3 spans 11 amino acids. Germline loops: CDR1 SNHLY, CDR2 FYNNEI. In DNA, the CDR3 is TGTGCCAGCCGAGTCGTCTCTGAAGCTTTCTTT. This translates into CASRVVSEAFF.

The chain combines TRBV6-5 with TRBJ1-2, with TRBD1 as a possible D gene (5 bases). The germline CDR1 and CDR2 sequences are MNHEY and SVGAGI. V lost 7 bases and J 8 bases, leaving 23 bases between the germline ends. CDR3 size: 15 residues. CDR3 bases: TGTGCCAGCACCTCCCGAGGTGGGGGTTTACGAGGCTACACCTTC. Protein: CASTSRGGGLRGYTF.

J is TRBJ2-7 and V is TRBV11-2; D gene unclear. There are 12 residues in the CDR3. Trimming cost V 5 bases and J 2 bases, with 7 bases left between them. Per germline, CDR1 SGHAT and CDR2 FQNNGV. The CDR3 reads CASSLQPYEQYF. Written as DNA, the CDR3 is TGTGCCAGCAGCCTTCAGCCCTACGAGCAGTACTTC. The full variable domain, in which reference TRBV11-2 and TRBJ2-7 provide the parts outside the CDR3, is EAGVAQSPRYKIIEKRQSVAFWCNPISGHATLYWYQQILGQGPKLLIQFQNNGVVDDSQLPKDRFSAERLKGVDSTLKIQPAKLEDSAVYLCASSLQPYEQYFGPGTRLTVT.

The chain uses TRBV18 and TRBJ1-1; a possible D gene is TRBD1 (5 bases). V was trimmed by 4 bases and J by 2 bases, leaving 8 bases between them. The CDR3 totals 13 residues. Germline V gene lookup returns CDR1 KGHSH and CDR2 LQKENI. The CDR3 coding sequence is TGTGCCAGCTCACTGGGACGAAACACTGAAGCTTTCTTT. Amino acid sequence: CASSLGRNTEAFF.

The genes are TRBV19 and TRBJ2-7, with TRBD1 as a possible D gene (6 bases). CDR1 and CDR2 from the germline V gene are LNHDA and SQIVND (reference sequence). The CDR3 sequence is 14 residues long. V dropped 3 bases and J dropped 5 bases, with 14 bases sitting between them. The DNA of the CDR3 is TGTGCCAGTAGTATCCGCGGCAGGGGAAACGAGCAGTACTTC. Amino acids: CASSIRGRGNEQYF.

The chain uses TRBV4-1 and TRBJ2-1, with TRBD2 matching 7 bases. From germline, CDR1 is MGHRA and CDR2 YSYEKL. Losses at the gene ends were 1 base for V and 6 bases for J; bases not matched to a gene: 3. The CDR3 runs 14 residues. CDR3 coding DNA: TGCGCCAGCAGCCAAGTCTCGGGGGGCAATGAGCAGTTCTTC. Its translation is CASSQVSGGNEQFF.

The V gene is TRBV7-9, the J gene TRBJ2-7; 11 nucleotides agree with TRBD1. V shed 5 bases, J shed 2 bases, and the junction held 5 bases outside the gene matches. CDR1 and CDR2 from the germline V gene are SEHNR and FQNEAQ (reference sequence). This CDR3 is 15 amino acids long. CDR3 region: CASSLRDRGTYEQYF. CDR3 DNA: TGTGCCAGCAGCCTCCGGGACAGGGGGACCTACGAGCAGTACTTC.

The V and J genes are TRBV7-2 and TRBJ2-5; D gene ambiguous. Trimming stripped 3 bases from V and 5 bases from J, with 16 bases between. CDR3 size: 15 residues. CDR1 SGHTA and CDR2 FQGNSA come from the germline V gene. The CDR3 coding sequence is TGTGCCAGCAGCTTTATGGGTTCCCAACGTGAGACCCAGTACTTC. This gives the protein CASSFMGSQRETQYF.

The chain links TRBV19 to TRBJ1-4; 10 bases line up with TRBD1. There are 12 residues in the CDR3. Trimming at V came to 5 bases and at J to 15 bases, leaving 6 bases not matched to a gene. Germline CDR1 is LNHDA and CDR2 is SQIVND (reference sequence). The CDR3 sequence is CASSPDRGGLFF. The CDR3 DNA is TGTGCCAGTAGTCCGGACAGGGGGGGATTGTTTTTT.

This clone was observed a handful of times. The rearrangement joins TRBV11-3 to TRBJ1-3, with 7 bases fitting TRBD1. V was clipped by 6 bases and J by 1 base; unmatched bases: 3. CDR1 is SGHNT, CDR2 YENEEA, per germline. CDR3 length equals 14 residues. The DNA of the CDR3 is TGTGCCAGCAGTAAACAGGGGTCTGGAAACACCATATATTTT. Translating it yields CASSKQGSGNTIYF.

The chain uses TRBV10-2 and TRBJ1-1; D is perhaps TRBD1 (5 bases). V dropped 0 bases and J dropped 10 bases, with 15 bases sitting between them. The germline V gene has CDR1 WSHSY and CDR2 SAAADI. The CDR3 is 14 residues long. The CDR3 bases are TGCGCCAGCAGTGAGTCGATAGTAGGTGGGGGAGCTTTCTTT. Its protein product is CASSESIVGGGAFF.

The chain uses TRBV6-5 and TRBJ2-6, with D possibly TRBD1 on 6 matching bases. The CDR3 length is 16 residues. Trimming took 4 bases from V and 2 from J, leaving 12 bases between them. Per the germline V gene, CDR1 is MNHEY and CDR2 is SVGAGI. The CDR3, as DNA: TGTGCCAGCAGTTCAAACAGGGCCCCTGGGGCCAACGTCCTGACTTTC. Amino acids: CASSSNRAPGANVLTF.

The chain is built from TRBV4-1 and TRBJ2-3; D could derive from TRBD1 or TRBD2 (5 bases each). V lost 4 bases and J 2 bases, leaving 13 bases between the germline ends. This CDR3 region has 15 residues. CDR1 and CDR2 (germline): MGHRA, YSYEKL. The CDR3 coding sequence is TGCGCCAGCAGCCCCCGCACGGGGACCACAGATACGCAGTATTTT. Translating gives CASSPRTGTTDTQYF.

The J gene is TRBJ1-2, the V gene TRBV5-1; 7 nucleotides align to TRBD1. Germline values: CDR1 SGHRS, CDR2 YFSETQ. The CDR3 runs to 14 residues. The V and J ends lost 7 bases and 8 bases, in that order; junction bases with no gene match: 14. DNA of the CDR3: TGCGCCAGCCCCAGCGGACAGGAGAGAAGGGGCTACACCTTC. Protein: CASPSGQERRGYTF. The entire variable domain, with the rest obtained from reference TRBV5-1 and TRBJ1-2, is as follows: KAGVTQTPRYLIKTRGQQVTLSCSPISGHRSVSWYQQTPGQGLQFLFEYFSETQRNKGNFPGRFSGRQFSNSRSEMNVSTLELGDSALYLCASPSGQERRGYTFGSGTRLTVV.

A few counts support this clone. This rearrangement joins TRBV19 to TRBJ1-3; TRBD1 might be the D (6 bases). This CDR3 is built from 17 residues. The germline V and J ends were trimmed by 1 base and 4 bases, with 17 bases remaining between them. Germline V gene lookup returns CDR1 LNHDA and CDR2 SQIVND (reference sequence). The DNA for the CDR3 is TGTGCCAGTAGTATAGTGGGGGCCGTTTCAAGGGGAAACACCATATATTTT. Encoded protein: CASSIVGAVSRGNTIYF. The entire variable domain, with the rest obtained from reference TRBV19 and TRBJ1-3, is as follows: DGGITQSPKYLFRKEGQNVTLSCEQNLNHDAMYWYRQDPGQGLRLIYYSQIVNDFQKGDIAEGYSVSREKKESFPLTVTSAQKNPTAFYLCASSIVGAVSRGNTIYFGEGSWLTVV.